This record covers a single T cell receptor (beta chain). This entry belongs to a study of blood T cell repertoires in COVID-19. On the study more broadly: Collection of acute and convalescent COVID-19 samples took place in the United States, Italy and Spain. From T cells, B-cell-depleted T cells, or PBMCs came the material, which was cDNA or gDNA.

As originally analysed: Scientists estimated how many nucleated cells there were by amplifying reference gene primers. Using immunoSEQ multiplex PCR, the repertoire was profiled, and TCRdb retains in-frame clones only, with some absent. V and J calls and clone size come straight from that table; D and trimming were deduced from the DNA. The sample comprises roughly 41,000 clones, roughly 87% of which are singletons, and about 4.3% rests with the top ten. The clonotype was recovered from a man aged 55 to 70 with acute or convalescent COVID-19. The source material was peripheral blood.

CDR3 residues: CASSVEQGDTGELFF. The CDR3 region has the DNA TGTGCCAGCAGCGTAGAACAGGGGGACACCGGGGAGCTGTTTTTT. V is TRBV9 and J is TRBJ2-2, with 8 bases identical to TRBD1. The J segment lost 3 bases and the V segment lost 0 bases, leaving 1 base of the junction unmatched. CDR1 is SGDLS, CDR2 YYNGEE, per germline. CDR3 size: 15 residues.